This T cell receptor (beta chain) emerged from a study of T-cell memory formation after mild COVID-19. About the study: The study found TCR clusters largely donor specific.

A note on this clonotype: Its antigen is unknown.

5'RACE primed from the constant segment yielded TCR alpha and TCR beta cDNA libraries bearing sample barcodes and UMIs. TCRdb independently ran MiXCR on the 5' RACE reads; one entry per CDR3 protein. This table holds a few hundred thousand distinct CDR3 sequences, over 25% found once. Germline loops: CDR1 SGHNT, CDR2 YYREEE (reference sequence). This CDR3 contains 16 residues. With V trimmed by 7 bases and J by 0 bases, 12 bases remained unmatched. The study's findings and limits: Researchers report contracting CD4+ clones mostly in CM and EM, with CD8+ clones in EMRA. Day 15 to 85 contracting clones showed balanced CD4/CD8; day 15 to 37 expanders favored CD4+.

The V gene is TRBV5-4, the J gene TRBJ2-7; 8 bases line up with TRBD1. The TCR comes from an adult woman who had mild COVID-19 (a few samples of this study predate the infection). Cell type and time point are not known. What was sequenced was PBMCs or a T cell subset sorted from them (not recorded which). CDR3 protein: CASQQGGQGGSYEQYF. The CDR3 DNA reads TGTGCCAGCCAGCAGGGCGGACAGGGAGGCTCCTACGAGCAGTACTTC.